The present TCR beta chain was sequenced within a study of blood T cell repertoires in COVID-19. The CDR3 has 16 residues. Germline V gene sequence: CDR1 KGHSH, CDR2 LQKENI. Trimming at V came to 3 bases and at J to 12 bases, leaving 15 bases not matched to a gene. Using immunoSEQ multiplex PCR, the repertoire was profiled, and TCRdb retains in-frame clones only, with some absent. The table has about 85,000 clones, around 82% seen once. The sequence derives from an elderly woman with acute or convalescent COVID-19. Sample: peripheral blood. The chain has TRBV18 and TRBJ1-4, with 8 bases matching TRBD1. The CDR3 protein is CASSPLQVTGGSELFF. As DNA, the CDR3 is TGTGCCAGCTCACCCCTACAAGTTACAGGGGGGTCGGAACTGTTTTTT.